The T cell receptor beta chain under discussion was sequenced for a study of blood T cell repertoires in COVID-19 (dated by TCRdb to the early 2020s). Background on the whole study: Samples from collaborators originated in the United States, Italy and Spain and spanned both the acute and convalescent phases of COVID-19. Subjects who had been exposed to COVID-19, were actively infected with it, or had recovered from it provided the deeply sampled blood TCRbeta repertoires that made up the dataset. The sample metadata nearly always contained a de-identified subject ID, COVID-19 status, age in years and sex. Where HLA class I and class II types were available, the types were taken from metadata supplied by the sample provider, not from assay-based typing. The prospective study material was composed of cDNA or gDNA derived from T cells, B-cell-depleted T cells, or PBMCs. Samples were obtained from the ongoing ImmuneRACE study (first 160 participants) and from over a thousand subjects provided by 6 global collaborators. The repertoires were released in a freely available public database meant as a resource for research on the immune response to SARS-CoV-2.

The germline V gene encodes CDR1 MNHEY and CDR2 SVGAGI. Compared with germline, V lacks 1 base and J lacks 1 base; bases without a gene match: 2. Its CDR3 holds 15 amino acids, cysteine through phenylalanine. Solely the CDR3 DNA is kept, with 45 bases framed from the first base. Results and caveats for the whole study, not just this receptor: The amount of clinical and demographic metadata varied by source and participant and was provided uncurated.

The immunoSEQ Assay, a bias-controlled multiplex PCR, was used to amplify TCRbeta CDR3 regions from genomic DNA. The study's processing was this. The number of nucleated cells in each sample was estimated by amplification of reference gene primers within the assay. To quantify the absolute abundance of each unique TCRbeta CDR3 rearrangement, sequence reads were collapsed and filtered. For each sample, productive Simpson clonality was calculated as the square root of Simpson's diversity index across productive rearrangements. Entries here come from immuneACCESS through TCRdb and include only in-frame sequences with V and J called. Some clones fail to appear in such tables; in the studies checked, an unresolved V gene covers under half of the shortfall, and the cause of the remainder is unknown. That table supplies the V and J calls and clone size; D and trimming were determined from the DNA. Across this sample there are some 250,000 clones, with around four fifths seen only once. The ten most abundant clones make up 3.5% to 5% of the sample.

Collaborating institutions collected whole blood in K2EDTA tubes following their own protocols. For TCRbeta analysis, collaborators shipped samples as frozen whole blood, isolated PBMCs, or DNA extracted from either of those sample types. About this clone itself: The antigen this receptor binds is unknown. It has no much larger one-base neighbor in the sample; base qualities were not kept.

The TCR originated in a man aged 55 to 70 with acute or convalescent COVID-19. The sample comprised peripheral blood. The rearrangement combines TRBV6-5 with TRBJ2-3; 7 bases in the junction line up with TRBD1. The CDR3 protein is CASSYYGTGTDTQYF. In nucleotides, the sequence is TGTGCCAGCAGTTACTATGGGACAGGCACAGATACGCAGTATTTT.